This TCR beta chain was retrieved from a study of T cell responses to AZD1222 COVID-19 vaccine. Study-wide results and limits: Spike was spanned by vaccine-associated CD4 TCRs, with dominance at 160-218 and 743-854. It should be noted that donors were predominantly white British and more often female, and clonal diversity was possibly underestimated.

Profiling relied on immunoSEQ multiplex PCR, and the TCRdb table lists in-frame clones only, not all of them. The sample lists some 180,000 clones; 85% to 95% were seen once. Notes on this clone: The antigen is not known.

The CDR3 contains 13 residues. The germline V gene encodes CDR1 SEHNR and CDR2 FQNEAQ (reference sequence). After removal of 5 bases from V and 6 bases from J, the junction contained 6 bases not matched to a gene. This TCR was recovered from an adult who received the MenACWY meningococcal vaccine as a control. The sample consisted of peripheral blood, taken 28 days after the second dose of the MenACWY control vaccine. The chain carries TRBV7-9 and TRBJ1-1; TRBD1 matches at 7 bases. The CDR3 nucleotides read TGTGCCAGCAGCCGGGTGGGGACAGCTGAAGCTTTCTTT. It yields the protein CASSRVGTAEAFF.